Following are 19 T cell receptor beta chains from one sample sequenced in a study of T-cell reconstitution after alpha-beta-depleted transplantation in children (dated by TCRdb to about 2016). The protocol used for the library was PCR. Sequencer: Illumina HiSeq 2500. To normalize quantification of the TCRbeta repertoire, the TCR libraries were built with molecular barcoding that relied on unique molecular identifiers. The public sequencing data were trimmed at Q25 with fastp and processed into clonotypes with MiXCR by TCRdb, which kept only in-frame beta chains. Rows with a matching CDR3 protein are joined into one entry that keeps the most common DNA and genes. The sample records around 200,000 distinct CDR3 sequences, around 6.8% of which are singletons. Clones ranked in the top ten supply more than 2.5% of the sample. The source material was PBMCs from the stem cell graft donor, sampled from the stem cell graft. These receptors were taken from a human donor who donated a stem cell graft to a child with Wiskott-Aldrich syndrome.

The chain employs TRBV5-4 and TRBJ2-7; TRBD2 matches at 7 bases. J was trimmed by 3 bases and V by 4 bases; bases with no gene match: 7. Germline assignment: CDR1 SGHNT and CDR2 YYREEE (reference sequence). This CDR3 is 14 amino acids long. CDR3 coding DNA: TGTGCCAGCAGCGGGGGAGGGGCTGTCTACGAGCAGTACTTC. It encodes CASSGGGAVYEQYF.

This clonotype showed up many times. This chain links TRBV29-1 with TRBJ2-5, with D perhaps matching TRBD1 or TRBD2 (5 bases each). This CDR3 is built from 13 residues. Germline values: CDR1 SQVTM, CDR2 ANQGSEA. The germline V and J ends were trimmed by 7 bases and 1 base, with 13 bases remaining between them. CDR3 sequence reads: CSAGRQGQETQYF. CDR3 coding DNA: TGCAGCGCGGGGCGGCAGGGCCAAGAGACCCAGTACTTC.

This clonotype was recorded many times. The V gene is TRBV12-3 or TRBV12-4, the J gene TRBJ2-5; no clear D. This CDR3 is built from 14 residues. Trimming took off 2 bases at V and 1 base at J, with 8 bases between the two ends. In DNA, the CDR3 is TGTGCCAGCAGTTTACGAGGCTCCCAAGAGACCCAGTACTTC. This encodes CASSLRGSQETQYF.

This clonotype was picked up many times. The chain uses TRBV6-2 or TRBV6-3 and TRBJ2-7; the match to TRBD2 covers 16 bases. Germline assignment: CDR1 MNHEY and CDR2 SVGEGT. V gave up 1 base and J gave up 6 bases; unmatched junction bases: 18. The CDR3 extends over 21 amino acids. The CDR3 coding sequence is TGTGCCAGCAGTTACTGGGGCACCGGGACTAGCGGGAGGGCAGGTTTCGGCGAGCAGTACTTC. Translating it yields CASSYWGTGTSGRAGFGEQYF.

This clonotype was seen ten or more times. Written as DNA, the CDR3 is TGCAGTGCTAGAGGGGCTAGCGGGGGGGCCTACAATGAGCAGTTCTTC. Translation: CSARGASGGAYNEQFF. This chain joins TRBV20-1 and TRBJ2-1; 12 nucleotides align to TRBD2. J was trimmed by 2 bases and V by 1 base; bases with no gene match: 3. Germline V CDR1 and CDR2: DFQATT, SNEGSKA (reference sequence). The CDR3 extends over 16 amino acids.

The V call is TRBV20-1, the J call TRBJ2-3, with TRBD2 identical over 8 bases. Germline V gene sequence: CDR1 DFQATT, CDR2 SNEGSKA (reference sequence). The CDR3 is 16 amino acids. The V segment lost 0 bases and the J segment 4 bases; nucleotides outside the gene matches: 9. This CDR3 is CSARDPRGGLADTQYF. CDR3 bases: TGCAGTGCTAGAGACCCCCGGGGGGGCCTCGCAGATACGCAGTATTTT.

At least ten counts were recorded for this clonotype. The chain links TRBV12-3 or TRBV12-4 to TRBJ2-2; D is possibly TRBD2 (6 bases). The CDR3 runs to 20 residues. V dropped 3 bases and J dropped 3 bases, with 26 bases sitting between them. CDR3 sequence reads: CASSFWVATEAGGDTGELFF. CDR3 sequence (DNA): TGTGCCAGCAGTTTCTGGGTAGCGACAGAAGCTGGAGGGGACACCGGGGAGCTGTTTTTT.

In this sample, this clonotype turned up many times. The V and J genes are TRBV7-9 and TRBJ2-3; unclear D gene. V shed 0 bases and J shed 0 bases, with 7 bases lying between them. This CDR3 has 15 amino acids. Germline V gene lookup returns CDR1 SEHNR and CDR2 FQNEAQ (reference sequence). CDR3 bases: TGTGCCAGCAGCTTAGCGCTTCCTAGCACAGATACGCAGTATTTT. Protein product: CASSLALPSTDTQYF.

This clonotype was detected ten times or more. The V call is TRBV7-2, the J call TRBJ2-3; TRBD2 is a possible D gene (5 bases). The CDR3 sequence is 15 residues long. Trimming pared 3 bases from V and 5 bases from J, leaving 15 bases between. Per the germline V gene, CDR1 is SGHTA and CDR2 is FQGNSA. The CDR3 protein is CASSFPSSSRDTQYF. The CDR3 DNA follows: TGTGCCAGCAGCTTTCCTAGCTCTAGCCGAGATACGCAGTATTTT.

The gene calls are TRBV6-1 and TRBJ2-2; possible D gene TRBD1, 6 bases. There are 14 residues in the CDR3. In germline, CDR1 is MNHNS, CDR2 SASEGT. The ends were cut back, 8 bases at V and 7 bases at J, with 17 bases in the middle. CDR3 sequence: CASLYRAWVGELFF. Here the CDR3 DNA reads TGTGCCAGCCTCTACAGGGCTTGGGTCGGGGAGCTGTTTTTT.

This clonotype was found many times. The chain links TRBV7-8 to TRBJ2-1; D remains ambiguous. V was cut by 3 bases and J by 4 bases, with 13 bases left in between. CDR1 SGHVS and CDR2 FQNEAQ come from the germline V gene. This CDR3 has 15 amino acids. The CDR3 DNA is TGTGCCAGCAGCTTCACAGAATACAATTACAATGAGCAGTTCTTC. Its translation is CASSFTEYNYNEQFF. The variable domain in full, with the rest retrieved from reference TRBV7-8 and TRBJ2-1, is GAGVSQSPRYKVAKRGQDVALRCDPISGHVSLFWYQQALGQGPEFLTYFQNEAQLDKSGLPSDRFFAERPEGSVSTLKIQRTQQEDSAVYLCASSFTEYNYNEQFFGPGTRLTVL.

This clonotype showed up just a few times. V gene TRBV3-1 combines with J gene TRBJ2-4, with D perhaps TRBD1 (5 bases). The V gene lost 3 bases and the J gene lost 3 bases, with 12 bases spanning the gap. Germline V gene lookup returns CDR1 LGHDT and CDR2 YNNKEL (reference sequence). This CDR3 is 15 amino acids long. The CDR3 loop is CASSHTTASKNIQYF. CDR3 bases: TGTGCCAGCAGCCATACGACAGCTAGCAAAAACATTCAGTACTTC.

Points on this clonotype: This sequence may be a read error, since a much larger clone differs from it by one base. This chain's CDR3 is CASSSRIHRKQYF. In DNA, the CDR3 is TGTGCCAGCAGTTCCAGGATACATCGGAAGCAGTACTTC. The gene calls are TRBV12-3 or TRBV12-4 and TRBJ2-7; D not resolved. The CDR3 consists of 13 residues. The V and J ends lost 4 bases and 8 bases respectively, with 15 bases between them.

This clonotype was observed at least ten times. V and J are TRBV29-1 and TRBJ2-7; 12 bases agree with TRBD1. CDR1 is SQVTM, CDR2 ANQGSEA, per germline. V shed 7 bases, J shed 4 bases, and the junction held 5 bases outside the gene matches. There are 13 residues in the CDR3. This CDR3 reads CSAGTGGLYEQYF. The CDR3 DNA is TGCAGCGCAGGGACAGGGGGCTTGTACGAGCAGTACTTC.

There are many counts of this clonotype. The V call is TRBV4-2, the J call TRBJ2-3, with D perhaps assigned TRBD1 or TRBD2 (5 bases each). Trimming shortened V by 7 bases and J by 2 bases, and 16 bases separated the two germline ends. CDR1 LGHNA and CDR2 YNFKEQ come from the germline V gene. The CDR3 is made up of 15 amino acids. In DNA form, the CDR3 reads TGTGCCAGCAACCCCGGGACGACCTTCACAGATACGCAGTATTTT. Translated, it gives CASNPGTTFTDTQYF.

The table lists this clonotype with many counts. The V call is TRBV20-1, the J call TRBJ2-6; D gene ambiguous. Germline V lookup: CDR1 DFQATT, CDR2 SNEGSKA (reference sequence). The CDR3 totals 17 residues. The V and J ends lost 0 bases and 0 bases respectively, with 12 bases between them. CDR3 bases: TGCAGTGCTAGAGATGGGCAGGTTAACTCTGGGGCCAACGTCCTGACTTTC. It codes for CSARDGQVNSGANVLTF.

As to this clonotype: This may be a read error: a much more frequent sequence differs by one nucleotide. The chain uses TRBV20-1 and TRBJ2-7; TRBD2 is a possible D gene (6 bases). The CDR3 runs to 12 residues. Germline V gene lookup returns CDR1 DFQATT and CDR2 SNEGSKA (reference sequence). Trimming shortened V by 0 bases and J by 6 bases, and 9 bases separated the two germline ends. CDR3 DNA sequence: TGCAGTGCTAGAGAGGAGGGCGGCGAGCAGTACTTC. Translated: CSAREEGGEQYF.

This clonotype was seen ten or more times. The chain is built from TRBV12-3 or TRBV12-4 and TRBJ2-5; possible D gene TRBD1, 5 bases. Trimming took 3 bases from V and 5 from J, leaving 16 bases between them. CDR3 length equals 15 residues. Here the CDR3 reads CASSFNSGMLETQYF. The CDR3 nucleotides read TGTGCCAGCAGTTTTAATTCAGGGATGTTGGAGACCCAGTACTTC.

This clonotype occurred a few times. This chain connects TRBV24-1 to TRBJ2-2; D assignment may be TRBD1 or TRBD2 (5 bases each). Germline V gene data show CDR1 as KGHDR and CDR2 as SFDVKD. V was clipped by 4 bases and J by 4 bases, with 12 bases between them. CDR3 length equals 15 residues. CDR3 in DNA: TGTGCCACCAGTGAGCCGACGGGGCCCACCGGGGAGCTGTTTTTT. Translated: CATSEPTGPTGELFF.